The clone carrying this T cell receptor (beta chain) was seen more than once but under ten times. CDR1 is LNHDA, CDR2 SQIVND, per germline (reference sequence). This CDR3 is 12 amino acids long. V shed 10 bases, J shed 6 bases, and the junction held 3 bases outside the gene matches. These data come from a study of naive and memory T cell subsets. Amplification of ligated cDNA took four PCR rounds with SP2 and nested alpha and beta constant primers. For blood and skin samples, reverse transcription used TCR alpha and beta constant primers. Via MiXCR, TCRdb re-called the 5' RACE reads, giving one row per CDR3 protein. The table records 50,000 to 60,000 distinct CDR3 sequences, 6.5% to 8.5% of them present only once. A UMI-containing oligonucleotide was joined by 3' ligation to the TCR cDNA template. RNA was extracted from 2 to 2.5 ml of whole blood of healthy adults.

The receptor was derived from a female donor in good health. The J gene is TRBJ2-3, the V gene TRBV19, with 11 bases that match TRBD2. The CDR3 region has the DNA TGTGCCACCAGACTAGCGGGGGATACGCAGTATTTT. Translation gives CATRLAGDTQYF.